This entry lists 14 T cell receptor beta chains sequenced from one sample in a study of memory CD4+ T cells and cytomegalovirus serostatus. The sort gate was single viable CD3+CD4+CD8-CD45RO+ cells for memory CD4+ T cells. The protocol was immunoSEQ multiplex PCR, while the TCRdb copy is restricted to in-frame clones and leaves out a portion. The sample yields 50,000 to 65,000 clones, about 68% seen once. The sample taken for sequencing was memory CD4+ T cells from blood. All receptors come from an adult in good health and CMV-seropositive.

This chain uses TRBV5-1 with TRBJ2-1; no clear D. The germline CDR1 and CDR2 sequences are SGHRS and YFSETQ. V gave up 3 bases and J gave up 6 bases, with 7 bases separating them. The CDR3 extends over 12 amino acids. In DNA form, the CDR3 reads TGCGCCAGCAGCTCAGAAGGCAATGAGCAGTTCTTC. Amino acids: CASSSEGNEQFF.

The V and J genes are TRBV7-2 and TRBJ2-1; tentatively, D is TRBD2 (6 bases). CDR1 SGHTA and CDR2 FQGNSA come from the germline V gene. V was shortened by 5 bases and J by 5 bases, with 10 bases between the two germline ends. This CDR3 comprises 13 residues. The CDR3 DNA reads TGTGCCAGCAGCCTCCTAGCGAACAATGAGCAGTTCTTC. This sequence encodes CASSLLANNEQFF. The complete variable domain, with remaining parts taken from reference TRBV7-2 and TRBJ2-1, reads GAGVSQSPSNKVTEKGKDVELRCDPISGHTALYWYRQSLGQGLEFLIYFQGNSAPDKSGLPSDRFSAERTGGSVSTLTIQRTQQEDSAVYLCASSLLANNEQFFGPGTRLTVL.

The chain employs TRBV6-1 and TRBJ2-5, with D unclear. This CDR3 contains 15 residues. Per germline, CDR1 MNHNS and CDR2 SASEGT. The V and J ends lost 5 bases and 7 bases respectively, with 20 bases between them. CDR3 sequence: CASSSPPASVGTQYF. In DNA, the CDR3 is TGTGCCAGCAGTAGTCCTCCGGCGTCTGTGGGGACCCAGTACTTC.

This sequence joins TRBV28 and TRBJ1-2, with 9 bases matching TRBD1. The length of the CDR3 is 15 residues. J lost 8 bases, V lost 4 bases, and 11 bases had no gene match. The germline V gene encodes CDR1 MDHEN and CDR2 SYDVKM. In DNA form, the CDR3 reads TGTGCCAGCAGTTCGCCGGGACAGGGTTTAGGCGGCTACACCTTC. It is translated as CASSSPGQGLGGYTF.

The genes are TRBV19 and TRBJ2-3; 10 bases align to TRBD1. The CDR3 runs 18 residues. Germline values: CDR1 LNHDA, CDR2 SQIVND (reference sequence). J was trimmed by 4 bases and V by 6 bases; bases with no gene match: 16. The CDR3 is CASRSKGWGQGYPDTQYF. The CDR3 DNA reads TGTGCCAGTAGAAGTAAGGGATGGGGACAGGGGTACCCAGATACGCAGTATTTT.

This sequence joins TRBV11-3 and TRBJ2-1; 10 bases line up with TRBD2. This CDR3 region has 16 residues. Germline-derived CDR1 and CDR2 are SGHNT and YENEEA. V lost 2 bases, J lost 9 bases, and 10 bases stayed unmatched. CDR3: CASSLLASGSVGEQFF. The CDR3 nucleotides read TGTGCCAGCAGCTTATTGGCTAGCGGGAGTGTCGGTGAGCAGTTCTTC.

The chain links TRBV5-4 to TRBJ2-7, with a tentative D call TRBD2 (7 bases). V gave up 5 bases and J gave up 2 bases, with 14 bases separating them. The germline CDR1 and CDR2 sequences are SGHNT and YYREEE (reference sequence). There are 14 residues in the CDR3. The CDR3 reads CASSGGGSTYEQYF. The DNA for the CDR3 is TGTGCCAGCAGTGGGGGGGGCAGCACCTACGAGCAGTACTTC. Supplemented by reference TRBV5-4 and TRBJ2-7, the full variable domain reads ETGVTQSPTHLIKTRGQQVTLRCSSQSGHNTVSWYQQALGQGPQFIFQYYREEENGRGNFPPRFSGLQFPNYSSELNVNALELDDSALYLCASSGGGSTYEQYFGPGTRLTVT.

The J gene is TRBJ1-5, the V gene TRBV27; no clear D gene. CDR1 and CDR2 (germline): MNHEY, SMNVEV (reference sequence). The CDR3 contains 13 residues. Trimming removed 2 bases from V and 7 bases from J, with 9 bases in between. This CDR3 reads CASSLEEGQPQHF. DNA of the CDR3: TGTGCCAGCAGTTTAGAAGAGGGACAGCCCCAGCATTTT.

CDR3 loop: CASSLVSSTDTQYF. Written as DNA, the CDR3 is TGTGCCAGCAGCTTGGTTTCTAGCACAGATACGCAGTATTTT. This rearrangement joins TRBV5-4 to TRBJ2-3; D uncertain. CDR1 and CDR2 from the germline V gene are SGHNT and YYREEE (reference sequence). V lost 0 bases and J lost 0, with 5 bases in between. The CDR3 totals 14 residues.

The genes are TRBV28 and TRBJ1-2, with a weak D call TRBD1 (5 bases). This CDR3 comprises 16 residues. V lost 3 bases and J lost 6, with 20 bases in between. Germline assignment: CDR1 MDHEN and CDR2 SYDVKM. The CDR3 DNA reads TGTGCCAGCAGTTTTTCGCTAACGGGGCGCGGAGATGGCTACACCTTC. Translating gives CASSFSLTGRGDGYTF.

The chain uses TRBV6-6 and TRBJ1-2; D is unresolved. The CDR3 extends over 11 amino acids. Looked up from germline, CDR1 is MNHNY and CDR2 is SVGAGI (reference sequence). The CDR3 region has the DNA TGTGTCACAAGAGCTAACTATGGCTACACCTTC. This codes for CVTRANYGYTF.

The chain carries TRBV19 and TRBJ2-6; no definite D call. The V gene's germline CDR1 is LNHDA and CDR2 SQIVND (reference sequence). The CDR3 extends over 15 amino acids. The ends were cut back, 11 bases at V and 0 bases at J, with 14 bases in the middle. The CDR3 sequence: CASIPQNSGANVLTF. The CDR3 DNA is TGTGCCTCGATCCCTCAGAACTCTGGGGCCAACGTCCTGACTTTC.

V is TRBV7-2 and J is TRBJ2-1, with D perhaps TRBD2 (6 bases). The germline CDR1 and CDR2 sequences are SGHTA and FQGNSA. V gave up 2 bases and J gave up 9 bases, with 14 bases separating them. This CDR3 comprises 14 residues. CDR3 DNA sequence: TGTGCCAGCAGCTTACTTCCGCGGGACTCTGAGCAGTTCTTC. It codes for CASSLLPRDSEQFF. Looking up the rest from reference TRBV7-2 and TRBJ2-1 gives the full variable domain: GAGVSQSPSNKVTEKGKDVELRCDPISGHTALYWYRQSLGQGLEFLIYFQGNSAPDKSGLPSDRFSAERTGGSVSTLTIQRTQQEDSAVYLCASSLLPRDSEQFFGPGTRLTVL.

This clone was counted between two and nine times. This chain connects TRBV5-1 to TRBJ1-4; unclear D gene. The CDR3 covers 14 residues. The V gene lost 4 bases and the J gene lost 1 base, with 8 bases spanning the gap. Germline assignment: CDR1 SGHRS and CDR2 YFSETQ. CDR3 in amino acids: CASSRGLTNEKLFF. The CDR3 DNA is TGCGCCAGCAGCCGCGGCCTAACTAATGAAAAACTGTTTTTT.